The 28 T cell receptor beta chains reported below all come from one sample, sequenced in a study of blood T cell repertoires in COVID-19. This table comes from immunoSEQ multiplex PCR, and its TCRdb copy is limited to in-frame clones, with some not included. Counted here are hundreds of thousands of clones, approximately 90% occurring once; the ten biggest clones make up about 4.5%. The sample consisted of peripheral blood. The receptors were gathered from a woman aged 30 to 39 with acute or convalescent COVID-19.

Concerning this clone itself: Other DNA sequences of this sample code for an identical CDR3. The V call is TRBV18, the J call TRBJ2-2; D may be TRBD2 (6 bases). Looked up from germline, CDR1 is KGHSH and CDR2 is LQKENI. The CDR3 consists of 14 residues. Trimming left V 3 bases short and J 1 base short, with 6 bases between. The CDR3 sequence is CASSPGGNTGELFF. In nucleotides, the CDR3 is TGTGCCAGCTCACCCGGGGGGAACACCGGGGAGCTGTTTTTT.

This clone was detected only once. The gene calls are TRBV6-5 and TRBJ2-2; 7 positions match TRBD1. The CDR3 runs 15 residues. Germline values: CDR1 MNHEY, CDR2 SVGAGI. V trimming: 7 bases; J trimming: 6 bases; junction bases outside the gene matches: 11. The CDR3 DNA is TGTGCCAGCAATCCCACAGGGGACGCGGCCGGGGAGCTGTTTTTT. This translates into CASNPTGDAAGELFF.

This rearrangement joins TRBV27 to TRBJ1-1; 7 bases line up with TRBD1. Per germline, CDR1 MNHEY and CDR2 SMNVEV (reference sequence). V shed 5 bases, J shed 1 base, and the junction held 4 bases outside the gene matches. CDR3 length: 14 residues. CDR3 sequence (DNA): TGTGCCAGCAGTCCCAGGGGGGCGAACACTGAAGCTTTCTTT. Translation gives CASSPRGANTEAFF.

The chain combines TRBV30 with TRBJ2-7, with a possible D match to TRBD2 (6 bases). Trimming took off 3 bases at V and 7 bases at J, with 10 bases between the two ends. The CDR3 has 11 residues. Germline lookup yields CDR1 GTSNPN and CDR2 SVGIG (reference sequence). This CDR3 is CAWSAGREQYF. The CDR3 DNA follows: TGTGCCTGGAGCGCGGGGAGGGAGCAGTACTTC.

DNA for the CDR3: TGCGCCAGCAGCCAAGATCCGAGGGCCCTCAATGGCTACACCTTC. This encodes CASSQDPRALNGYTF. V and J are TRBV4-1 and TRBJ1-2; D not certain. This CDR3 is built from 15 residues. The V end was cut by 0 bases, the J end by 6 bases, with 14 bases between. From germline, CDR1 is MGHRA and CDR2 YSYEKL.

The chain uses TRBV2 and TRBJ1-5; 9 bases agree with TRBD1. J was trimmed by 3 bases and V by 7 bases; bases with no gene match: 4. CDR1 is SNHLY, CDR2 FYNNEI, per germline. The CDR3 spans 14 residues. The CDR3 reads CASTGQGNNQPQHF. The CDR3 region has the DNA TGTGCCAGCACGGGACAGGGCAACAATCAGCCCCAGCATTTT.

The J gene is TRBJ2-2, the V gene TRBV3-1 (or the pseudogene TRBV3-2); D may be TRBD2 (7 bases). CDR1 is LGHDT, CDR2 YNNKEL, per germline (reference sequence). V lost 1 base and J 4 bases, leaving 16 bases between the germline ends. CDR3 length: 17 residues. The CDR3 loop reads CASSQGGRVAGTGELFF. DNA for the CDR3: TGTGCCAGCAGCCAAGGGGGGCGAGTAGCGGGCACCGGGGAGCTGTTTTTT.

The rearrangement links TRBV19 to TRBJ1-6; D unclear. From germline, CDR1 is LNHDA and CDR2 SQIVND (reference sequence). V lost 3 bases, J lost 0 bases, and 9 bases lay in between. This CDR3 has 16 amino acids. The CDR3 DNA is TGTGCCAGTAGTATGGAGAGGAGCTCCTATAATTCACCCCTCCACTTT. Protein: CASSMERSSYNSPLHF.

The rearrangement uses TRBV2 and TRBJ1-2; the D gene is possibly TRBD1 (5 bases). CDR1 SNHLY and CDR2 FYNNEI come from the germline V gene. The CDR3 runs 13 residues. Between the trimmed V and J ends, which lost 3 bases and 4 bases, there was a span of 9 bases. CDR3: CASSDRDIYGYTF. DNA for the CDR3: TGTGCCAGCAGTGACAGGGATATCTATGGCTACACCTTC. The whole variable domain, remainder taken from reference TRBV2 and TRBJ1-2, is EPEVTQTPSHQVTQMGQEVILRCVPISNHLYFYWYRQILGQKVEFLVSFYNNEISEKSEIFDDQFSVERPDGSNFTLKIRSTKLEDSAMYFCASSDRDIYGYTFGSGTRLTVV.

The rearrangement links TRBV6-1 to TRBJ2-1; 13 bases line up with TRBD2. V shed 0 bases, J shed 9 bases, and the junction held 11 bases outside the gene matches. Germline CDR1 reads MNHNS; CDR2 reads SASEGT. CDR3 size: 18 residues. Here the CDR3 reads CASSEAPLGTSGEGEQFF. CDR3 DNA: TGTGCCAGCAGTGAAGCACCACTCGGGACTAGCGGGGAGGGTGAGCAGTTCTTC.

The chain combines TRBV28 with TRBJ1-1; 7 nucleotides line up with TRBD1. Germline values: CDR1 MDHEN, CDR2 SYDVKM. CDR3 length: 15 amino acids. Trimming cost V 1 base and J 0 bases; bases outside gene matches: 2. The CDR3 DNA reads TGTGCCAGCAGTTTATTTGGGACAGTGAACACTGAAGCTTTCTTT. The encoded protein is CASSLFGTVNTEAFF.

This clone was seen only a few times. The gene calls are TRBV6-7 and TRBJ1-5, with 8 bases aligning to TRBD1. TRBV6-7 is classed as an ORF, of uncertain function. This CDR3 comprises 16 residues. Trimming took 4 bases from V and 11 from J; bases not matched to a gene: 16. This chain's CDR3 is CASSFYDRGPFWAQHF. In DNA form, the CDR3 reads TGTGCCAGCAGTTTTTACGACAGGGGCCCCTTTTGGGCCCAGCATTTT.

This clone is a singleton in its sample. The J gene is TRBJ2-3, the V gene TRBV6-1, with 8 bases that match TRBD2. Trimming at V came to 11 bases and at J to 5 bases, leaving 12 bases not matched to a gene. This CDR3 contains 14 residues. Germline-derived CDR1 and CDR2 are MNHNS and SASEGT. The CDR3 loop reads CACTIRGGQDTQYF. In nucleotides, the CDR3 is TGTGCCTGTACGATACGGGGGGGCCAAGATACGCAGTATTTT.

The table lists this clone with a count of one. The chain couples TRBV6-5 to TRBJ1-5, with D tentatively TRBD1 (5 bases). Germline V gene sequence: CDR1 MNHEY, CDR2 SVGAGI. This CDR3 is built from 16 residues. V lost 0 bases and J lost 5, with 14 bases in between. Written as DNA, the CDR3 is TGTGCCAGCAGTTACTCGTTCGGGGGGGGGTATCAGCCCCAGCATTTT. Translation: CASSYSFGGGYQPQHF.

This clone came up once. This chain joins TRBV11-3 and TRBJ2-5; the match to TRBD2 covers 8 bases. This CDR3 region has 14 residues. Germline CDR1 reads SGHNT; CDR2 reads YENEEA. V was pared by 5 bases and J by 7 bases, with 9 bases of the junction left unmatched. In DNA, the CDR3 is TGTGCCAGCAGCCCTGGACGGGGGGGAGGGACCCAGTACTTC. Amino acids: CASSPGRGGGTQYF.

The rearrangement joins TRBV5-5 to TRBJ1-2, with TRBD1 matching 9 bases. The V gene's germline CDR1 is SGHKS and CDR2 YYEKEE (reference sequence). V lost 4 bases to trimming and J lost 8 bases; unmatched junction nucleotides: 12. CDR3 size: 15 residues. This CDR3 is CASSAIQGAVEGYTF. DNA for the CDR3: TGTGCCAGCAGCGCCATACAGGGGGCTGTGGAGGGCTACACCTTC.

The chain couples TRBV5-4 to TRBJ2-5; possibly TRBD1 for D (5 bases). Trimming shortened V by 0 bases and J by 0 bases, and 6 bases separated the two germline ends. CDR3 length: 14 residues. Germline lookup yields CDR1 SGHNT and CDR2 YYREEE (reference sequence). CDR3 bases: TGTGCCAGCAGCTTGGAGGGGTACCAAGAGACCCAGTACTTC. Protein product: CASSLEGYQETQYF.

This sequence joins TRBV19 and TRBJ2-1; TRBD1 matches at 7 bases. Germline loops: CDR1 LNHDA, CDR2 SQIVND (reference sequence). CDR3 length: 16 amino acids. The V and J ends lost 4 bases and 5 bases, in that order; junction bases with no gene match: 11. CDR3 in amino acids: CASSTNRGRLNNEQFF. The DNA for the CDR3 is TGTGCCAGTAGTACAAACAGGGGACGGCTGAACAATGAGCAGTTCTTC.

The chain carries TRBV15 and TRBJ2-7, with 9 bases that match TRBD1. CDR3 length: 13 residues. V dropped 6 bases and J dropped 2; count of bases not matched to a gene: 2. Germline CDR1 is LNHNV and CDR2 is YYDKDF (reference sequence). The CDR3 loop is CATSYRGPYEQYF. CDR3 nucleotide sequence: TGTGCCACCAGTTACAGGGGGCCCTACGAGCAGTACTTC.

This clone has a single count. V is TRBV5-1 and J is TRBJ1-1; 7 nucleotides line up with TRBD1. J lost 3 bases, V lost 3 bases, and 8 bases had no gene match. Germline lookup yields CDR1 SGHRS and CDR2 YFSETQ. The CDR3 spans 15 residues. CDR3: CASSYSPGTDTEAFF. Here the CDR3 DNA reads TGCGCCAGCAGCTATTCGCCCGGGACAGACACTGAAGCTTTCTTT. Combining the CDR3 with reference TRBV5-1 and TRBJ1-1 gives the whole variable domain KAGVTQTPRYLIKTRGQQVTLSCSPISGHRSVSWYQQTPGQGLQFLFEYFSETQRNKGNFPGRFSGRQFSNSRSEMNVSTLELGDSALYLCASSYSPGTDTEAFFGQGTRLTVV.

This chain joins TRBV19 and TRBJ1-5; D possibly corresponds to TRBD1 (6 bases). CDR3 length: 14 amino acids. The V end lost 5 bases, the J end lost 4 bases, and 12 bases lay between the germline ends. Germline loops: CDR1 LNHDA, CDR2 SQIVND (reference sequence). The CDR3 nucleotides read TGTGCCAGTAGTTGGGCAGGGGTAAATCAGCCCCAGCATTTT. This sequence encodes CASSWAGVNQPQHF.

The V gene is TRBV3-1 (or the pseudogene TRBV3-2), the J gene TRBJ2-5, with 16 bases matching TRBD2. The CDR3 is 21 residues long. Germline CDR1 is LGHDT and CDR2 is YNNKEL (reference sequence). Germline trimming cut 1 base from V and 0 bases from J; bases unmatched to any gene: 11. DNA of the CDR3: TGTGCCAGCAGCCAAGGACATCCGGGACTAGCGGGGGGGATTCACCAAGAGACCCAGTACTTC. As protein: CASSQGHPGLAGGIHQETQYF.

The rearrangement links TRBV10-1 to TRBJ2-7; 7 bases agree with TRBD1. CDR1 and CDR2 (germline): WNHNN, SYGVQD (reference sequence). The CDR3 is made up of 12 amino acids. V lost 6 bases, J lost 3 bases, and 2 bases stayed unmatched. CDR3 nucleotides: TGCGCCAGCAGACAGGGGAGCTACGAGCAGTACTTC. Amino acids: CASRQGSYEQYF.

Only one count was recorded for this clone. The chain recombines TRBV5-6 with TRBJ1-1, with 8 bases that match TRBD1. The germline CDR1 and CDR2 sequences are SGHDT and YYEEEE. V shed 1 base and J 3 bases; nucleotides not matched to a gene: 11. The length of the CDR3 is 17 residues. The CDR3 region has the DNA TGTGCCAGCAGCTTGTTTCAGGGGGCAGTGGGGTACACTGAAGCTTTCTTT. Protein: CASSLFQGAVGYTEAFF.

This chain links TRBV9 with TRBJ1-2; D unresolved. The CDR3 contains 13 residues. Germline V gene data show CDR1 as SGDLS and CDR2 as YYNGEE. The germline V and J ends were trimmed by 0 bases and 5 bases, with 8 bases remaining between them. The CDR3 DNA reads TGTGCCAGCAGCGTAGGCAGGAATTATGGCTACACCTTC. Its protein product is CASSVGRNYGYTF. Full variable domain (missing parts from reference TRBV9 and TRBJ1-2): DSGVTQTPKHLITATGQRVTLRCSPRSGDLSVYWYQQSLDQGLQFLIQYYNGEERAKGNILERFSAQQFPDLHSELNLSSLELGDSALYFCASSVGRNYGYTFGSGTRLTVV.

The chain joins TRBV24-1 to TRBJ2-5, with 7 bases that match TRBD1. Losses at the gene ends were 4 bases for V and 5 bases for J; bases not matched to a gene: 9. Per germline, CDR1 KGHDR and CDR2 SFDVKD. The CDR3 totals 15 residues. CDR3 sequence reads: CATSDPQGSVETQYF. The CDR3 bases are TGTGCCACCAGTGACCCACAGGGGTCTGTGGAGACCCAGTACTTC.

The chain is built from TRBV28 and TRBJ2-3, with 16 bases that match TRBD2. The CDR3 consists of 21 residues. V lost 1 base and J lost 2; bases outside the gene matches: 12. The germline V gene encodes CDR1 MDHEN and CDR2 SYDVKM. CDR3 in DNA: TGTGCCAGCAGTTTATTTTATAATGTGGGACTAGCGGGGGGGGACACAGATACGCAGTATTTT. Protein sequence: CASSLFYNVGLAGGDTDTQYF.

The chain has TRBV2 and TRBJ1-2; D is perhaps TRBD1 (5 bases). The germline CDR1 and CDR2 sequences are SNHLY and FYNNEI. V was trimmed by 6 bases and J by 10 bases, leaving 24 bases between them. CDR3 length: 15 residues. For the CDR3, the DNA is TGTGCCAGCAGGGGGGGAAGAGGGGCACGTGATGACTACACCTTC. Encoded protein: CASRGGRGARDDYTF.